Presented here are 31 T cell receptor beta chains from one specimen sequenced in a study of T cell responses to AZD1222 COVID-19 vaccine (dated by TCRdb to the early 2020s). Libraries were constructed by the immunoSEQ multiplex PCR assay. TCRdb stores this immuneACCESS table with in-frame sequences only. Part of the clones is absent; in the studies checked, under half of the shortfall reflects unresolved V genes, and no reason is known for the rest. A total of 150,000 to 200,000 clones appear in this sample, roughly nine tenths of them only once. The top ten constitute 2.6% of the sample. The time point label, read with the paper, signifies: baseline before first vaccination. The sample in question was peripheral blood, obtained on day 0 of AZD1222 vaccination. The receptor set was obtained from an adult in good health.

The chain links TRBV29-1 to TRBJ2-3, with D unclear. Looked up from germline, CDR1 is SQVTM and CDR2 is ANQGSEA. This CDR3 is built from 13 residues. V was shortened by 7 bases and J by 0 bases, with 11 bases between the two germline ends. CDR3 bases: TGCAGCGCCCAAGTGGCTAGCACAGATACGCAGTATTTT. Translating it yields CSAQVASTDTQYF.

This clone was seen a handful of times. The CDR3 sequence: CASRGQGVTGELFF. In nucleotides, the CDR3 is TGTGCCAGCAGGGGACAGGGTGTCACCGGGGAGCTGTTTTTT. The chain uses TRBV2 and TRBJ2-2; 9 bases are shared with TRBD1. The germline V gene has CDR1 SNHLY and CDR2 FYNNEI. The CDR3 runs 14 residues. Trimming removed 6 bases from V and 4 bases from J; junction bases left unmatched: 3.

The chain joins TRBV21-1 to TRBJ1-2; the D call of TRBD1 is as the table states it, not checked on the DNA. TRBV21-1 represents a pseudogene. The length of the CDR3 is 15 residues. CDR3 region: CASSKGQGAKRGYTF. CDR3 bases: TGTGCCAGCAGCAAGGGGCAGGGGGCGAAAAGGGGCTACACCTTC.

J is TRBJ1-4 and V is TRBV2; TRBD1 agrees at 7 bases. This CDR3 is built from 14 residues. Per germline, CDR1 SNHLY and CDR2 FYNNEI. J was trimmed by 5 bases and V by 6 bases; bases with no gene match: 6. The CDR3 is CASSSGQTNEKLFF. CDR3 sequence (DNA): TGTGCCAGCAGCTCGGGACAGACGAATGAAAAACTGTTTTTT.

V gene TRBV5-1 combines with J gene TRBJ2-7; TRBD2 agrees at 9 bases. The CDR3 has 14 amino acids. Germline V gene lookup returns CDR1 SGHRS and CDR2 YFSETQ. Trimming removed 2 bases from V and 2 bases from J; junction bases left unmatched: 2. CDR3 in DNA: TGCGCCAGCAGCTTACTAGCGGGTACCTACGAGCAGTACTTC. It specifies CASSLLAGTYEQYF.

This rearrangement joins TRBV19 to TRBJ2-7; D is possibly TRBD1 (6 bases). Between the trimmed V and J ends, which lost 9 bases and 3 bases, there was a span of 15 bases. The CDR3 contains 13 residues. Germline V gene data show CDR1 as LNHDA and CDR2 as SQIVND (reference sequence). The CDR3 spells CARGSGDIYEQYF. The CDR3 coding sequence is TGTGCCAGGGGGTCCGGGGACATCTACGAGCAGTACTTC.

The rearrangement uses TRBV4-2 and TRBJ1-5, with 8 nucleotides matching TRBD1. V was clipped by 3 bases and J by 0 bases; unmatched bases: 7. There are 17 residues in the CDR3. CDR1 is LGHNA, CDR2 YNFKEQ, per germline. CDR3 amino acids: CASSHGQGGYSNQPQHF. The CDR3 DNA reads TGTGCCAGCAGCCACGGACAGGGAGGATATAGCAATCAGCCCCAGCATTTT.

The chain employs TRBV5-1 and TRBJ1-1; no clear D gene. Germline values: CDR1 SGHRS, CDR2 YFSETQ. This CDR3 spans 15 amino acids. V was pared by 6 bases and J by 1 base, with 16 bases between. The CDR3 DNA reads as TGCGCCAGCACCCAGACGCCATCCAGGAACACTGAAGCTTTCTTT. Protein product: CASTQTPSRNTEAFF. The full variable domain, its missing parts supplied by reference TRBV5-1 and TRBJ1-1, is KAGVTQTPRYLIKTRGQQVTLSCSPISGHRSVSWYQQTPGQGLQFLFEYFSETQRNKGNFPGRFSGRQFSNSRSEMNVSTLELGDSALYLCASTQTPSRNTEAFFGQGTRLTVV.

The chain is built from TRBV5-5 and TRBJ2-1, with D perhaps matching TRBD1 (5 bases). This CDR3 has 15 residues. Germline CDR1 SGHKS, CDR2 YYEKEE (reference sequence). V was cut by 2 bases and J by 2 bases, with 11 bases left in between. CDR3: CASSFSPGPYNEQFF. CDR3 in DNA: TGTGCCAGCAGCTTCAGCCCAGGGCCCTACAATGAGCAGTTCTTC.

The gene calls are TRBV10-1 and TRBJ2-7; no clear D. The CDR3 runs 12 residues. Between the trimmed V and J ends, which lost 5 bases and 1 base, there was a span of 6 bases. From germline, CDR1 is WNHNN and CDR2 SYGVQD (reference sequence). The CDR3 DNA reads as TGCGCCAGCAGTAGGTCTTCCTACGAGCAGTACTTC. This sequence encodes CASSRSSYEQYF.

V and J are TRBV2 and TRBJ2-3, with 9 nucleotides matching TRBD2. The CDR3 is 16 amino acids. V lost 7 bases, J lost 0 bases, and 8 bases stayed unmatched. The germline CDR1 and CDR2 sequences are SNHLY and FYNNEI. CDR3 region: CASMRTSASSTDTQYF. The CDR3 nucleotides read TGTGCCAGCATGCGGACTAGCGCATCTAGCACAGATACGCAGTATTTT.

This rearrangement joins TRBV18 to TRBJ1-2; possibly TRBD1 for D (5 bases). With 3 bases removed from V and 8 bases from J, the gap between germline ends came to 10 bases. The germline gives CDR1 KGHSH, CDR2 LQKENI. CDR3 size: 12 residues. CDR3 region: CASSPPGPGYTF. The CDR3 DNA reads TGTGCCAGCTCACCCCCGGGACCCGGCTACACCTTC. The whole variable domain, remainder taken from reference TRBV18 and TRBJ1-2, is NAGVMQNPRHLVRRRGQEARLRCSPMKGHSHVYWYRQLPEEGLKFMVYLQKENIIDESGMPKERFSAEFPKEGPSILRIQQVVRGDSAAYFCASSPPGPGYTFGSGTRLTVV.

The chain links TRBV19 to TRBJ1-2; no clear D. This CDR3 is built from 11 residues. Per germline, CDR1 LNHDA and CDR2 SQIVND (reference sequence). Trimming removed 5 bases at V and 7 bases at J, with 8 bases between. The CDR3 nucleotides read TGTGCCAGTAGTCGGACGGGTGGCTACACCTTC. Protein: CASSRTGGYTF.

J is TRBJ1-2 and V is TRBV6-1, with D possibly TRBD1 on 6 matching bases. The CDR3 is made up of 16 amino acids. Looked up from germline, CDR1 is MNHNS and CDR2 is SASEGT. The ends were cut back, 2 bases at V and 5 bases at J, with 18 bases in the middle. CDR3 loop: CASSEYRRGGSYGYTF. Here the CDR3 DNA reads TGTGCCAGCAGTGAATACCGTCGGGGGGGCAGTTATGGCTACACCTTC.

This chain joins TRBV24-1 and TRBJ2-1, with TRBD2 identical over 15 bases. Germline CDR1 reads KGHDR; CDR2 reads SFDVKD. J was trimmed by 0 bases and V by 5 bases; bases with no gene match: 10. This CDR3 is 20 amino acids long. DNA for the CDR3: TGTGCCACCAGTGGCCCGGGACTAGCGGGAGGTGGGAGCTCCTACAATGAGCAGTTCTTC. It yields the protein CATSGPGLAGGGSSYNEQFF.

V and J are TRBV20-1 and TRBJ1-2; D possibly corresponds to TRBD1 (5 bases). Germline-derived CDR1 and CDR2 are DFQATT and SNEGSKA (reference sequence). With 3 bases removed from V and 0 bases from J, the gap between germline ends came to 17 bases. The CDR3 is 16 amino acids. This chain's CDR3 is CSASRGPGTANYGYTF. In nucleotides, the CDR3 is TGCAGTGCTAGTAGGGGCCCCGGAACGGCTAACTATGGCTACACCTTC.

The V and J genes are TRBV27 and TRBJ2-3; D is ambiguous. Trimming stripped 1 base from V and 5 bases from J, with 10 bases between. Germline-derived CDR1 and CDR2 are MNHEY and SMNVEV (reference sequence). This CDR3 spans 14 amino acids. This CDR3 is CASSLYDERDTQYF. The DNA for the CDR3 is TGTGCCAGCAGTTTATACGACGAACGAGATACGCAGTATTTT.

This clone appeared a single time. Different DNA sequences within this sample yield the same CDR3. The V call is TRBV19, the J call TRBJ2-7; no definite D call. The germline V gene has CDR1 LNHDA and CDR2 SQIVND (reference sequence). The CDR3 length is 12 residues. Trimming stripped 1 base from V and 3 bases from J, with 4 bases between. CDR3 nucleotide sequence: TGTGCCAGTAGTATAGGGGGCTACGAGCAGTACTTC. It encodes CASSIGGYEQYF.

The rearrangement uses TRBV3-1 (or the pseudogene TRBV3-2) and TRBJ1-1; no firm D call. Germline V gives CDR1 LGHDT, CDR2 YNNKEL (reference sequence). With 2 bases removed from V and 4 bases from J, the gap between germline ends came to 5 bases. This CDR3 is 12 amino acids long. The CDR3 is CASSQISTEAFF. The CDR3 coding sequence is TGTGCCAGCAGCCAAATTTCCACTGAAGCTTTCTTT.

Points on this clone: This sample also contains other DNA sequences that code for the same CDR3. The genes are TRBV18 and TRBJ2-1, with D unresolved. CDR1 and CDR2 from the germline V gene are KGHSH and LQKENI. V was cut by 0 bases and J by 0 bases, with 3 bases left in between. This CDR3 is 14 amino acids long. The CDR3 DNA reads TGTGCCAGCTCACCACCGCCCTCCTACAATGAGCAGTTCTTC. The encoded protein is CASSPPPSYNEQFF.

The rearrangement uses TRBV4-1 and TRBJ1-1; tentatively, D is TRBD1 (5 bases). The V gene lost 3 bases and the J gene lost 5 bases, with 10 bases spanning the gap. CDR1 is MGHRA, CDR2 YSYEKL, per germline. This CDR3 is built from 13 residues. CDR3 in DNA: TGCGCCAGCAGCCAGGGGCGGATAACTGAAGCTTTCTTT. Residues: CASSQGRITEAFF.

V usage is TRBV7-3 and J usage is TRBJ2-1, with 12 bases aligning to TRBD2. V lost 6 bases, J lost 6 bases, and 9 bases stayed unmatched. The germline V gene encodes CDR1 SGHTA and CDR2 FQGTGA. The CDR3 runs 16 residues. Here the CDR3 reads CASRSGLAGGLNEQFF. The DNA of the CDR3 is TGTGCCAGCAGGTCCGGGCTAGCGGGAGGGCTCAATGAGCAGTTCTTC. Filled out from reference TRBV7-3 and TRBJ2-1, the complete variable domain reads GAGVSQTPSNKVTEKGKYVELRCDPISGHTALYWYRQSLGQGPEFLIYFQGTGAADDSGLPNDRFFAVRPEGSVSTLKIQRTERGDSAVYLCASRSGLAGGLNEQFFGPGTRLTVL.

V and J are TRBV11-2 and TRBJ2-7; possible D gene TRBD2, 6 bases. Trimming removed 3 bases from V and 7 bases from J, with 13 bases in between. CDR3 length: 13 residues. CDR1 is SGHAT, CDR2 FQNNGV, per germline. The CDR3 DNA reads as TGTGCCAGCAGCTTTGGGAACCGGGGGGAGCAGTACTTC. This translates into CASSFGNRGEQYF.

The chain links TRBV19 to TRBJ2-7, with 7 nucleotides matching TRBD1. Germline V lookup: CDR1 LNHDA, CDR2 SQIVND (reference sequence). V was clipped by 8 bases and J by 4 bases; unmatched bases: 8. The CDR3 covers 13 residues. The CDR3 loop is CASAPGQNYEQYF. CDR3 nucleotide sequence: TGTGCCAGTGCCCCGGGACAGAATTACGAGCAGTACTTC.

Remarks on this clone: This CDR3 is also generated by other DNA sequences in the sample. This chain joins TRBV20-1 and TRBJ2-7; no reliable D call. The CDR3 sequence is 11 residues long. Germline lookup yields CDR1 DFQATT and CDR2 SNEGSKA (reference sequence). V shed 1 base and J shed 3 bases, with 4 bases lying between them. The CDR3, as DNA: TGCAGTGCTAGAGGGGGCTACGAGCAGTACTTC. Translating gives CSARGGYEQYF.

This clone was detected only once. The genes are TRBV6-5 and TRBJ1-6, with D uncertain. Trimming took off 0 bases at V and 7 bases at J, with 10 bases between the two ends. The CDR3 covers 15 residues. CDR1 is MNHEY and CDR2 is SVGAGI in the germline V gene. For the CDR3, the DNA is TGTGCCAGCAGTTACTCTTCCTCCGGGAATTCACCCCTCCACTTT. It yields the protein CASSYSSSGNSPLHF.

The chain joins TRBV11-1 to TRBJ2-1; the D gene is possibly TRBD2 (5 bases). Per germline, CDR1 SGHAT and CDR2 FQDESV (reference sequence). CDR3 length: 14 residues. V was clipped by 1 base and J by 8 bases, with 12 bases between them. The CDR3 loop is CASSLEPREHEQFF. The CDR3, as DNA: TGTGCCAGCAGCTTAGAACCACGGGAACATGAGCAGTTCTTC. The whole variable domain, remainder taken from reference TRBV11-1 and TRBJ2-1, is EAEVAQSPRYKITEKSQAVAFWCDPISGHATLYWYRQILGQGPELLVQFQDESVVDDSQLPKDRFSAERLKGVDSTLKIQPAELGDSAMYLCASSLEPREHEQFFGPGTRLTVL.

This chain connects TRBV5-1 to TRBJ2-7; TRBD2 matches at 12 bases. The germline V gene encodes CDR1 SGHRS and CDR2 YFSETQ. The CDR3 runs to 16 residues. Trimming at V came to 0 bases and at J to 4 bases, leaving 5 bases not matched to a gene. The CDR3 spells CASSLGPSGRGYEQYF. The CDR3 bases are TGCGCCAGCAGCTTGGGCCCTAGCGGGAGGGGTTACGAGCAGTACTTC.

This clone appeared many times. The rearrangement joins TRBV12-5 to TRBJ2-1, with D possibly TRBD1 on 6 matching bases. Germline lookup yields CDR1 LGHNT and CDR2 FRNRAP. Trimming removed 5 bases at V and 1 base at J, with 12 bases between. This CDR3 contains 15 residues. The DNA of the CDR3 is TGTGCTAGTGGTCCCCCCGACAGGTCCTACAATGAGCAGTTCTTC. It codes for CASGPPDRSYNEQFF.

The chain combines TRBV3-1 (or the pseudogene TRBV3-2) with TRBJ1-5; D may be TRBD1 (5 bases). The CDR3 is 14 amino acids. V was shortened by 2 bases and J by 3 bases, with 8 bases between the two germline ends. Per the germline V gene, CDR1 is LGHDT and CDR2 is YNNKEL (reference sequence). CDR3 DNA sequence: TGTGCCAGCAGCCAACAGGGTTTCAATCAGCCCCAGCATTTT. Translated: CASSQQGFNQPQHF.

The chain recombines TRBV27 with TRBJ1-2, with a tentative D call TRBD1 (6 bases). CDR1 MNHEY and CDR2 SMNVEV come from the germline V gene (reference sequence). Trimming stripped 4 bases from V and 8 bases from J, with 11 bases between. This CDR3 is 12 amino acids long. The CDR3 loop is CASSSGVGGYTF. In DNA form, the CDR3 reads TGTGCCAGCAGTTCAGGGGTAGGGGGCTACACCTTC.